This T cell receptor beta chain was captured in a study of glioma-infiltrating T cells. Broader study findings: Tissue-blood divergence was below expectation in non-neoplastic patients, above in gliomas.

Amplification of TCR alpha and beta CDR3 regions from RNA used iRepertoire nested multiplex PCR. For one-step reverse transcription and amplification, 100-400 ng of tissue mRNA or PBMC total RNA was used. TCRdb redid the calling of the multiplex PCR reads with MiXCR, one entry per CDR3 protein. The sample holds some 160,000 distinct CDR3 sequences, around 40% seen once. About this clonotype: Its antigen is currently unknown.

The CDR3 spans 15 residues. V trimming: 6 bases; J trimming: 6 bases; junction bases outside the gene matches: 11. CDR1 is SEHNR, CDR2 FQNEAQ, per germline (reference sequence). J is TRBJ2-1 and V is TRBV7-9; 7 nucleotides agree with TRBD2. The receptor was derived from a human donor with low-grade glioma or glioblastoma, undergoing nonglioma brain surgery, or in good health (not recorded which). Sequenced input: glioma tissue, nonneoplastic brain tissue, or PBMCs (not recorded which). The chain's CDR3 is CASRDRTGGTNEQFF. For the CDR3, the DNA is TGTGCCAGCAGAGATCGGACGGGGGGAACCAATGAGCAGTTCTTC.